The following is a T cell receptor beta chain sequence with its context. The junction shows a germline mismatch at one end, possibly a read error. These data belong to a study of blood T cells in healthy people across ages. Combining a sample-barcoded 5' primer with a J-beta primer mix, a second PCR ran for roughly 6 to 12 cycles. TCRdb ran MiXCR on the 5' RACE reads and lists one entry per CDR3 protein. The sample holds more than 650,000 distinct CDR3 sequences, roughly 25% seen once. Germline lookup yields CDR1 LNHDA and CDR2 SQIVND (reference sequence). The CDR3 spans 15 residues. These sequences were also reported in another study, on T cells of mothers and their children.

This TCR came from a boy aged 5 to 17 in good health. The rearrangement uses TRBV19 and TRBJ2-7, with TRBD2 identical over 8 bases. Sample: blood. The CDR3 DNA reads TGTGCCAGTAGTAACCCAGCGGGGGCGTCCTACGAACAGTACTTC. Translated: CASSNPAGASYEQYF.